These 18 T cell receptor beta chains share one sample of origin, sequenced in a study of cytomegalovirus exposure and HLA in healthy donors. The PCR was carried out with 60 Vbeta primers and 13 Jbeta primers. Profiling relied on immunoSEQ multiplex PCR, and the TCRdb table lists in-frame clones only, not all of them. The table counts approximately 38,000 clones; 7% to 9.5% lies in the top ten. The sequenced material came from PBMCs. The receptors come from a man aged 40-50 years in good health and CMV-seropositive.

CDR3 protein: CASSLDGQGPSGANVLTF. The CDR3 coding sequence is TGCGCCAGCAGTCTCGACGGGCAGGGCCCCTCTGGGGCCAACGTCCTGACTTTC. This chain connects TRBV4-1 to TRBJ2-6; perhaps TRBD1 as D (5 bases). This CDR3 has 18 residues. Trimming pared 6 bases from V and 0 bases from J, leaving 18 bases between. The V gene's germline CDR1 is MGHRA and CDR2 YSYEKL.

V is TRBV12-5 and J is TRBJ2-3; 10 positions agree with TRBD2. The J segment lost 6 bases and the V segment lost 5 bases, leaving 2 bases of the junction unmatched. There are 13 residues in the CDR3. Per the germline V gene, CDR1 is LGHNT and CDR2 is FRNRAP. The CDR3: CASGQGLADTQYF. Here the CDR3 DNA reads TGTGCTAGTGGTCAGGGACTAGCGGATACGCAGTATTTT.

The rearrangement uses TRBV27 and TRBJ2-2, with 7 positions matching TRBD1. Germline V gives CDR1 MNHEY, CDR2 SMNVEV (reference sequence). The CDR3 has 15 residues. With 5 bases clipped from V and 8 bases from J, the junction kept 11 bases outside the gene matches. For the CDR3, the DNA is TGTGCCAGCAGTCCCCGGACAGGAGAGCTGGGGGAGCTGTTTTTT. The encoded protein is CASSPRTGELGELFF.

This chain uses TRBV6-5 with TRBJ1-1, with no clear D. CDR1 and CDR2 (germline): MNHEY, SVGAGI. Trimming cost V 0 bases and J 1 base, with 12 bases left between them. The CDR3 contains 16 residues. In nucleotides, the CDR3 is TGTGCCAGCAGTTACTCGTACGGAGCGGGGAACACTGAAGCTTTCTTT. It is translated as CASSYSYGAGNTEAFF.

The chain couples TRBV29-1 to TRBJ1-1; D call uncertain. Trimming took off 4 bases at V and 5 bases at J, with 11 bases between the two ends. This CDR3 is 12 amino acids long. CDR1 is SQVTM, CDR2 ANQGSEA, per germline. The CDR3 here is CSVVWLGTEAFF. The CDR3 DNA sequence: TGCAGCGTTGTCTGGCTTGGTACTGAAGCTTTCTTT.

The chain has TRBV6-1 and TRBJ2-4; 10 bases map to TRBD2. The CDR3 extends over 15 amino acids. Germline CDR1 is MNHNS and CDR2 is SASEGT. J gave up 6 bases and V 0 bases, and 2 bases lay outside the gene matches. CDR3 protein: CASSEAASGRNIQYF. The CDR3 DNA sequence: TGTGCCAGCAGTGAAGCAGCTAGCGGGAGAAACATTCAGTACTTC.

This chain links TRBV10-3 with TRBJ1-2, with no clear D. The germline CDR1 and CDR2 sequences are ENHRY and SYGVKD. The CDR3 is made up of 16 amino acids. The V and J ends lost 3 bases and 4 bases respectively, with 18 bases between them. The CDR3 DNA reads TGTGCCATCAGTGACGGTCAGGCTTCCTACGCCTATGGCTACACCTTC. Residues: CAISDGQASYAYGYTF.

The genes are TRBV7-3 and TRBJ2-7, with 7 bases that match TRBD1. With 6 bases clipped from V and 4 bases from J, the junction kept 6 bases outside the gene matches. CDR1 and CDR2 from the germline V gene are SGHTA and FQGTGA. The CDR3 runs to 13 residues. The CDR3 sequence is CASSYARGYEQYF. CDR3 sequence (DNA): TGTGCCAGCAGTTATGCCAGGGGGTACGAGCAGTACTTC. Combining the CDR3 with reference TRBV7-3 and TRBJ2-7 gives the whole variable domain GAGVSQTPSNKVTEKGKYVELRCDPISGHTALYWYRQSLGQGPEFLIYFQGTGAADDSGLPNDRFFAVRPEGSVSTLKIQRTERGDSAVYLCASSYARGYEQYFGPGTRLTVT.

The chain recombines TRBV29-1 with TRBJ2-7; tentatively, D is TRBD2 (7 bases). CDR3 length equals 13 residues. V lost 8 bases and J lost 7, with 21 bases in between. CDR1 is SQVTM, CDR2 ANQGSEA, per germline. This CDR3 reads CSPLGGGSAEQYF. The CDR3 DNA reads as TGCAGCCCTCTCGGGGGCGGGAGCGCTGAGCAGTACTTC.

This chain uses TRBV2 with TRBJ2-1; D possibly corresponds to TRBD1 (5 bases). V was trimmed by 8 bases and J by 8 bases, leaving 16 bases between them. Per the germline V gene, CDR1 is SNHLY and CDR2 is FYNNEI. This CDR3 has 13 residues. As DNA, the CDR3 is TGTGCCAGCTTATTAGGGGTCTCCCATGAGCAGTTCTTC. Translation: CASLLGVSHEQFF.

The V and J genes are TRBV28 and TRBJ1-1; 11 bases line up with TRBD1. The CDR3 sequence is 16 residues long. Germline V CDR1 and CDR2: MDHEN, SYDVKM. V was pared by 5 bases and J by 0 bases, with 5 bases of the junction left unmatched. The CDR3 DNA follows: TGTGCCAGCAGTGCGGACAGGGGGCTATTGAACACTGAAGCTTTCTTT. Amino acids: CASSADRGLLNTEAFF.

The genes are TRBV14 and TRBJ1-2, with D tentatively TRBD1 (6 bases). The CDR3 has 13 amino acids. Trimming pared 3 bases from V and 8 bases from J, leaving 13 bases between. In germline, CDR1 is SGHDN, CDR2 FVKESK. The DNA for the CDR3 is TGTGCCAGCAGCCACGACAGGACGGGAGGCTACACCTTC. Its protein is CASSHDRTGGYTF.

The genes are TRBV19 and TRBJ2-1; 14 bases match TRBD2. CDR1 and CDR2 from the germline V gene are LNHDA and SQIVND (reference sequence). V lost 1 base, J lost 9 bases, and 8 bases stayed unmatched. The length of the CDR3 is 17 residues. CDR3 amino acids: CASSIGPGLAGVVEQFF. The CDR3 DNA reads as TGTGCCAGTAGTATAGGTCCGGGACTAGCGGGAGTGGTTGAGCAGTTCTTC.

The rearrangement uses TRBV2 and TRBJ2-5, with D perhaps matching TRBD2 (5 bases). The J call is doubtful: the DNA matches TRBJ2-7 better. Germline CDR1 is SNHLY and CDR2 is FYNNEI. The CDR3 contains 15 residues. CDR3 in DNA: TGTGCCAGCACGAGGACTCCCCTCCCCGGATACGAGCAGTACTTC. Amino acids: CASTRTPLPGYEQYF.

V and J are TRBV6-1 and TRBJ1-1; possibly TRBD1 for D (5 bases). This CDR3 comprises 16 residues. The germline V gene has CDR1 MNHNS and CDR2 SASEGT. The V and J ends lost 4 bases and 5 bases respectively, with 20 bases between them. The CDR3 coding sequence is TGTGCCAGCAGTGCAGCCTTGGGAGGGGCGGGAACTGAAGCTTTCTTT. It encodes CASSAALGGAGTEAFF.

The chain couples TRBV19 to TRBJ2-1, with D possibly being TRBD2 (6 bases). V shed 4 bases and J shed 8 bases, with 21 bases lying between them. The CDR3 length is 16 residues. The germline CDR1 and CDR2 sequences are LNHDA and SQIVND (reference sequence). In DNA, the CDR3 is TGTGCCAGTAGTAACCCCCCCGGGAGAAGGTTCGATGAGCAGTTCTTC. This codes for CASSNPPGRRFDEQFF.

J is TRBJ2-7 and V is TRBV11-2, with 8 positions matching TRBD2. From germline, CDR1 is SGHAT and CDR2 FQNNGV. The CDR3 has 12 amino acids. V shed 8 bases, J shed 3 bases, and the junction held 3 bases outside the gene matches. The CDR3: CASLRGGYEQYF. The CDR3 coding sequence is TGTGCCAGCCTCCGGGGGGGCTACGAGCAGTACTTC. Combining the CDR3 with reference TRBV11-2 and TRBJ2-7 gives the whole variable domain EAGVAQSPRYKIIEKRQSVAFWCNPISGHATLYWYQQILGQGPKLLIQFQNNGVVDDSQLPKDRFSAERLKGVDSTLKIQPAKLEDSAVYLCASLRGGYEQYFGPGTRLTVT.

The chain carries TRBV4-1 and TRBJ2-6; 10 bases line up with TRBD2. The CDR3 is 18 amino acids. Trimming took 0 bases from V and 2 from J; bases not matched to a gene: 4. Germline CDR1 and CDR2: MGHRA and YSYEKL. CDR3 region: CASSQDPSGSAGANVLTF. CDR3 in DNA: TGCGCCAGCAGCCAAGATCCTAGCGGGAGTGCTGGGGCCAACGTCCTGACTTTC.